This T cell receptor beta chain was found in a study of technical replicates of blood from four donors (dated by TCRdb to about 2017). At the junction V is shortened by 0 bases and J by 1 base, with 15 bases in between. For CDR1 and CDR2, the germline V gene (reference sequence) lists SGHNT and YYREEE. The CDR3 spans 17 residues, from the cysteine through the phenylalanine. The kept DNA is CDR3 alone, 51 bases in frame from the first base. To prepare the library, the immunoSEQ multiplex PCR assay was applied. In TCRdb, the immuneACCESS table is reduced to in-frame sequences with V and J assigned. These tables do not hold every clone; where another copy was compared, an unresolved V gene accounts for under half, and the others remain unexplained. This sample comprises 55,000 to 75,000 clones, approximately 94% of them detected only once. The ten largest account for 3% of the sample. This clone occurred once. No cognate antigen has been identified for it. Per-nucleotide qualities are absent, and no much larger clonotype sits a single base away.

The receptor was derived from a human donor in good health. Some clones in this sample may be carry-over from other donors' samples. Source material: PBMCs. Recombination connected TRBV5-4 to TRBJ2-3; TRBD1 is perhaps the D gene, given 5 matching bases. The sequenced DNA is TGTGCCAGCAGCTTGGGAGAAACAGGATTTCGCACAGATACGCAGTATTTT. Its protein is CASSLGETGFRTDTQYF.